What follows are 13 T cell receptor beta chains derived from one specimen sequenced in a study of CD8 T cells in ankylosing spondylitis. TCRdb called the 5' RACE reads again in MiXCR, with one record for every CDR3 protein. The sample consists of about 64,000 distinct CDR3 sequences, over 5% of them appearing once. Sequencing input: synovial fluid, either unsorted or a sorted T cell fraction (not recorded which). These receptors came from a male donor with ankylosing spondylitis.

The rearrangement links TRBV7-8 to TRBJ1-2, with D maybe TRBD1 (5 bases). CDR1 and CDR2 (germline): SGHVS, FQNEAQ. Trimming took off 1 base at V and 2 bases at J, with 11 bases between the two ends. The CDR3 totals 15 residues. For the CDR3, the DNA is TGTGCCAGCAGCTTAGGCGGGGGGAGGAACTATGGCTACACCTTC. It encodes CASSLGGGRNYGYTF. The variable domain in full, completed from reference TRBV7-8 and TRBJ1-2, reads GAGVSQSPRYKVAKRGQDVALRCDPISGHVSLFWYQQALGQGPEFLTYFQNEAQLDKSGLPSDRFFAERPEGSVSTLKIQRTQQEDSAVYLCASSLGGGRNYGYTFGSGTRLTVV.

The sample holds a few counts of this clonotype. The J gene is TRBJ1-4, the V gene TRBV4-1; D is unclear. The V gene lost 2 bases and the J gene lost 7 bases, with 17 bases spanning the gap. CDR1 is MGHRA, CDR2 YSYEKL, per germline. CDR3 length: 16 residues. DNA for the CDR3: TGCGCCAGCAGCCAAAGGGCAGTGGGAGACCGTGAAAAACTGTTTTTT. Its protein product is CASSQRAVGDREKLFF.

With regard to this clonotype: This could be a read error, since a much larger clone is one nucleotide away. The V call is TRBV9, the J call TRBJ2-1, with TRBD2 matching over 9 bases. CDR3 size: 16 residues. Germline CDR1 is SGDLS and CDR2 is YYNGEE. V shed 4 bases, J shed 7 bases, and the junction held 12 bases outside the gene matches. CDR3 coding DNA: TGTGCCAGCAGCCCTCAGTGGGCTAGCGGGAAGAATGAGCAGTTCTTC. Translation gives CASSPQWASGKNEQFF.

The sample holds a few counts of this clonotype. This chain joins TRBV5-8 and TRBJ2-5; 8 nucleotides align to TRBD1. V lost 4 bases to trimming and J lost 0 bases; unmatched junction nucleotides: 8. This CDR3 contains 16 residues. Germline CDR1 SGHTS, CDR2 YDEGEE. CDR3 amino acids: CASSPGQAKYQETQYF. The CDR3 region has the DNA TGTGCCAGCAGCCCGGGACAGGCAAAATACCAAGAGACCCAGTACTTC.

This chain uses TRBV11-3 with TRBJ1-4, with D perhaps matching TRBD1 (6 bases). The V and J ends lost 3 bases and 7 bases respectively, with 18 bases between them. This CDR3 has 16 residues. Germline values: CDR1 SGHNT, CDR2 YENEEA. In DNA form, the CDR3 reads TGTGCCAGCAGCTTGGGTCTACAGGGAAGTGGTGAAAAACTGTTTTTT. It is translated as CASSLGLQGSGEKLFF.

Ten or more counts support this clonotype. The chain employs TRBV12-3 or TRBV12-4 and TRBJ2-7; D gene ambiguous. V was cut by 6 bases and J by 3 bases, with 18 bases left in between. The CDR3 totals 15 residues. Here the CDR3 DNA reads TGTGCCAGCAGCATCTCCGCGACACCCGACTACGAGCAGTACTTC. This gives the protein CASSISATPDYEQYF.

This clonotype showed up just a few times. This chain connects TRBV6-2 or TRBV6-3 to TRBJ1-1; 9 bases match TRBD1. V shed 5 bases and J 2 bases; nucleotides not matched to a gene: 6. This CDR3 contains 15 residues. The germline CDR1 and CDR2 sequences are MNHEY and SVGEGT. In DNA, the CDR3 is TGTGCCAGCAGTCGAACAGGGGGCGCAAACACTGAAGCTTTCTTT. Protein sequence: CASSRTGGANTEAFF.

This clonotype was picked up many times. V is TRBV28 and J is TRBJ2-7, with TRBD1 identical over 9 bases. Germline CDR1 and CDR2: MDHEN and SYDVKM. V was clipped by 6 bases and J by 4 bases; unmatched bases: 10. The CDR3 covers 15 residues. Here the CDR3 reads CASSRAGTGWYEQYF. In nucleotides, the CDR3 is TGTGCCAGCAGCAGAGCTGGGACAGGGTGGTACGAGCAGTACTTC. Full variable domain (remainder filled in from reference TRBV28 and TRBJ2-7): DVKVTQSSRYLVKRTGEKVFLECVQDMDHENMFWYRQDPGLGLRLIYFSYDVKMKEKGDIPEGYSVSREKKERFSLILESASTNQTSMYLCASSRAGTGWYEQYFGPGTRLTVT.

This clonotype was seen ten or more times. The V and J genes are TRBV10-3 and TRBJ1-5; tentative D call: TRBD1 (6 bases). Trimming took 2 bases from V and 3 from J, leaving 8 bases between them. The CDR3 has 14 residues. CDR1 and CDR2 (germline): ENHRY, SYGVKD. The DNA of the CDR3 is TGTGCCATCAGTGAGGGGGGCTTCAATCAGCCCCAGCATTTT. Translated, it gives CAISEGGFNQPQHF.

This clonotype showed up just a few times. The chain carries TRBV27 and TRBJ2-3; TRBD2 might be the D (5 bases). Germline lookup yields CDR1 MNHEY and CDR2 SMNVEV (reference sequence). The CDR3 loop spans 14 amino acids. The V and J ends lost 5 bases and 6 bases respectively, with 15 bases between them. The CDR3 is CASSLGRDPDTQYF. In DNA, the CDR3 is TGTGCCAGCAGTCTTGGGAGAGACCCGGATACGCAGTATTTT.

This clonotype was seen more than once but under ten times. The CDR3 spells CASSSDRDHEQYF. The CDR3 DNA reads TGTGCCAGCAGTTCGGACAGGGACCACGAGCAGTACTTC. This chain connects TRBV12-3 or TRBV12-4 to TRBJ2-7; 8 nucleotides line up with TRBD1. After removal of 4 bases from V and 5 bases from J, the junction contained 4 bases not matched to a gene. This CDR3 is built from 13 residues.

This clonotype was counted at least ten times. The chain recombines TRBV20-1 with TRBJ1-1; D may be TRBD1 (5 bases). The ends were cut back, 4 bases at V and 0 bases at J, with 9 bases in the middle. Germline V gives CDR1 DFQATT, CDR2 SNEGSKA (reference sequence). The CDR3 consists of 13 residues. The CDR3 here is CSANRDLNTEAFF. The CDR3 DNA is TGCAGTGCTAACCGGGACCTGAACACTGAAGCTTTCTTT.

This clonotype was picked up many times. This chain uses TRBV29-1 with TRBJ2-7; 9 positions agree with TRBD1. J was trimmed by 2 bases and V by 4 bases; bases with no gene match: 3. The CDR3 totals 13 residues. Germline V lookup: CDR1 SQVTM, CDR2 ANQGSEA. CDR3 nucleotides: TGCAGCGTTGGGCGGACAGGGGCCTACGAGCAGTACTTC. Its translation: CSVGRTGAYEQYF.